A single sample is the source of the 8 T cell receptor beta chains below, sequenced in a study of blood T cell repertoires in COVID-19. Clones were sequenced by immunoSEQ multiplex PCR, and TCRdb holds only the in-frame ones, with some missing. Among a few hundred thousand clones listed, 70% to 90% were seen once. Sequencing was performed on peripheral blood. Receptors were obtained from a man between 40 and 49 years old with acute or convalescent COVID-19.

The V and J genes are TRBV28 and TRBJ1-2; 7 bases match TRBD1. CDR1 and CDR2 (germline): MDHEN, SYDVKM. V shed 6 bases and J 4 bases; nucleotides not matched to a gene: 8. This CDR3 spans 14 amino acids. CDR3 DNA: TGTGCCAGCAGAACCACTGGGACAGTCTATGGCTACACCTTC. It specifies CASRTTGTVYGYTF.

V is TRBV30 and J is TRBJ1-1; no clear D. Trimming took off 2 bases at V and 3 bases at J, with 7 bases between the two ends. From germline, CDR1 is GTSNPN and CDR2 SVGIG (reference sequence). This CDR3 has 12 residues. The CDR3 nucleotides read TGTGCCTGGAGTTACGGGGACACTGAAGCTTTCTTT. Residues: CAWSYGDTEAFF.

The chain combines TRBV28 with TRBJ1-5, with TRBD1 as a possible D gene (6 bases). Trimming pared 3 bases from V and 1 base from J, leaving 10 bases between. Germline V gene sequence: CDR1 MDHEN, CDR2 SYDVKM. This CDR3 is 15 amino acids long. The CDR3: CASSFGGSSNQPQHF. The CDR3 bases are TGTGCCAGCAGTTTTGGGGGCTCAAGCAATCAGCCCCAGCATTTT.

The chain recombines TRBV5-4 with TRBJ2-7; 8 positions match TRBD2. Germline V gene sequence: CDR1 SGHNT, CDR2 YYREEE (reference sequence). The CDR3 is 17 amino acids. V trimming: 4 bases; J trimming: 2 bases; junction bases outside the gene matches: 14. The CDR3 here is CASSPFSPSGLTYEQYF. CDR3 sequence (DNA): TGTGCCAGCAGCCCCTTTTCCCCTAGCGGGCTAACCTACGAGCAGTACTTC.

In DNA form, the CDR3 reads TGTGCCAGCAGGCAAGCAGGGCACCAAGAGACCCAGTACTTC. This gives the protein CASRQAGHQETQYF. J is TRBJ2-5 and V is TRBV28, with D perhaps TRBD1 (5 bases). The germline V gene has CDR1 MDHEN and CDR2 SYDVKM. This CDR3 is 14 amino acids long. V lost 6 bases and J lost 0, with 11 bases in between.

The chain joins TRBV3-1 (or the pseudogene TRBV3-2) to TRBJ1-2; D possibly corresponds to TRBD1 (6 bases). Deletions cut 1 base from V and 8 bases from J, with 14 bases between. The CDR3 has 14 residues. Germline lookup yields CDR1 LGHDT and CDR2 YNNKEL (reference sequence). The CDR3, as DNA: TGTGCCAGCAGCCAAGGTTATGCGGGGGGCGGCTACACCTTC. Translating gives CASSQGYAGGGYTF.

Written as DNA, the CDR3 is TGTGCCAGCAGTCCCCACAGGGACACCGGGGAGCTGTTTTTT. It encodes CASSPHRDTGELFF. This chain connects TRBV28 to TRBJ2-2; perhaps TRBD1 as D (6 bases). The germline gives CDR1 MDHEN, CDR2 SYDVKM. The CDR3 totals 14 residues. V was trimmed by 5 bases and J by 3 bases, leaving 10 bases between them. The whole variable domain, remainder taken from reference TRBV28 and TRBJ2-2, is DVKVTQSSRYLVKRTGEKVFLECVQDMDHENMFWYRQDPGLGLRLIYFSYDVKMKEKGDIPEGYSVSREKKERFSLILESASTNQTSMYLCASSPHRDTGELFFGEGSRLTVL.

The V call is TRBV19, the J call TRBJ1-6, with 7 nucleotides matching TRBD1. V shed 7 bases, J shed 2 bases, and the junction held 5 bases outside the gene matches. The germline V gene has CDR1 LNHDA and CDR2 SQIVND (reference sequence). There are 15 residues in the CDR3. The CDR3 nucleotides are TGTGCCAGTACCACAGGGGAAACCTATAATTCACCCCTCCACTTT. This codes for CASTTGETYNSPLHF.